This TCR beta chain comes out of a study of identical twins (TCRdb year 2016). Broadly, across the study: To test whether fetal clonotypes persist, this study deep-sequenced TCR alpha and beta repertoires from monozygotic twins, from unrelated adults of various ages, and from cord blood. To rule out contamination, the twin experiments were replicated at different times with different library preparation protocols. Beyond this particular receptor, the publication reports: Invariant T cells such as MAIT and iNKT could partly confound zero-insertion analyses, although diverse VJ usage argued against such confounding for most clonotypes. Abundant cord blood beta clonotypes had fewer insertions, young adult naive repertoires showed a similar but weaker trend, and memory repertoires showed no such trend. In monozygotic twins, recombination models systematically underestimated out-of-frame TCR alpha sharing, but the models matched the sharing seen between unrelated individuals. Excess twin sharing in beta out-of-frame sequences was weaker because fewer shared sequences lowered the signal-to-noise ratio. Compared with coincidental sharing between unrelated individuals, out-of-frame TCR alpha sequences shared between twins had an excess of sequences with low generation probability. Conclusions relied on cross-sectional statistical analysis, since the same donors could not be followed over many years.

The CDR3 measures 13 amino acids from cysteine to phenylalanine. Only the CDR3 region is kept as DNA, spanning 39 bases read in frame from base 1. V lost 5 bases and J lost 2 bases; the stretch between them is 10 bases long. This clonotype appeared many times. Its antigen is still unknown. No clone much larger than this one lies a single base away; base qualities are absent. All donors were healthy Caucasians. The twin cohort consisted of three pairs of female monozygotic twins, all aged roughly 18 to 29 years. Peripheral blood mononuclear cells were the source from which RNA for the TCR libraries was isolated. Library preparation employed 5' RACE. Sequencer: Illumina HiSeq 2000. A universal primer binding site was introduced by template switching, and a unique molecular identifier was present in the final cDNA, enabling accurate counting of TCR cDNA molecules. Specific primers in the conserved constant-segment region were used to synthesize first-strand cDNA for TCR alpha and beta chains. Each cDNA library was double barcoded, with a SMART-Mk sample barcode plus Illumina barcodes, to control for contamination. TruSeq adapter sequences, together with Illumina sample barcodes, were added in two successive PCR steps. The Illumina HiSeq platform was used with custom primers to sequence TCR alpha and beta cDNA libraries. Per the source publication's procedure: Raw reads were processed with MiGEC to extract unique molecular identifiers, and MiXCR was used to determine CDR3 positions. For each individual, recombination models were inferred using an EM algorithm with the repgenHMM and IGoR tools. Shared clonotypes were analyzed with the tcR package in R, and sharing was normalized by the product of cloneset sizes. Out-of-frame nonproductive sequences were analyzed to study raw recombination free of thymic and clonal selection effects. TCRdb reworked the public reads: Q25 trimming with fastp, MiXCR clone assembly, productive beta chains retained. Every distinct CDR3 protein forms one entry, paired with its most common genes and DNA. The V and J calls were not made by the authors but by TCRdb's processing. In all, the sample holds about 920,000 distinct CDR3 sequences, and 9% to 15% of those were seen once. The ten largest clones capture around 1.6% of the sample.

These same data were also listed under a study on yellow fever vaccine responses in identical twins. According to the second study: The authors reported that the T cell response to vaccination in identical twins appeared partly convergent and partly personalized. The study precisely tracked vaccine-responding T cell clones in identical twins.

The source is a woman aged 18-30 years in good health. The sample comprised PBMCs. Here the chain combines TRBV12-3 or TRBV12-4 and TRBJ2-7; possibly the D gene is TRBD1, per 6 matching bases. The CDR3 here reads CASSPGTTYEQYF. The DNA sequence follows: TGTGCCAGCAGTCCCGGGACAACCTACGAGCAGTACTTC.